This T cell receptor (beta chain) is from a study of blood T cell repertoires in COVID-19. About the study: T cells, B-cell-depleted T cells, or PBMCs supplied cDNA or gDNA.

Enrolled through a virtual design, the participants were between about 18 and 100 years of age and came from about two dozen US areas. Cohort assignment relied on participant-reported clinical history. The table lists this clone with a few counts. In the authors' methods: The authors estimated nucleated cell counts from reference gene primer amplification. Measured with immunoSEQ multiplex PCR; TCRdb has only the in-frame clones, and not every one. The DNA gave D and trimming, while V, J and clone size come from that table. The data hold under 250,000 clones, with 87% observed a single time. CDR1 and CDR2 (germline): SNHLY, FYNNEI. CDR3 length: 14 amino acids. Trimming left V 1 base short and J 0 bases short, with 3 bases between.

This rearrangement joins TRBV2 to TRBJ2-2; D is uncertain. Sequenced sample: PBMCs or T cells enriched from blood (not recorded which). The TCR sequence derives from a woman in her 30s with acute COVID-19. CDR3 nucleotide sequence: TGTGCCAGCAGTGAAGGGCCGAACACCGGGGAGCTGTTTTTT. This gives the protein CASSEGPNTGELFF. The full variable domain, its missing parts supplied by reference TRBV2 and TRBJ2-2, is EPEVTQTPSHQVTQMGQEVILRCVPISNHLYFYWYRQILGQKVEFLVSFYNNEISEKSEIFDDQFSVERPDGSNFTLKIRSTKLEDSAMYFCASSEGPNTGELFFGEGSRLTVL.